Sequencing of this TCR beta chain was carried out in a study of CD8+ T cells in alopecia areata. RNA was isolated and reverse transcribed to cDNA, the sequencing template. Assay used: immunoSEQ multiplex PCR; TCRdb lists only in-frame clones, some missing. The data show about 99,000 clones, 85% to 90% seen once. Findings and limits, study-wide: With tofacitinib ongoing, many expanded lesional clones persisted in both scalp and blood. For patients receiving tofacitinib, scalp clonality and expanded CD8+ clones among the top 100 significantly decreased. Scalp samples also yield sequences of resident alphabeta T cells from normal skin.

CDR3 size: 14 residues. The V gene's germline CDR1 is SGHVS and CDR2 FNYEAQ. V was clipped by 5 bases and J by 8 bases; unmatched bases: 6. Treatment here: oral pan-JAK inhibitor, 5-10 mg twice daily. The authors sorted CD4+ and CD8+ T cells from PBMCs. Of note for this clone: What it binds is unknown.

The sequence was obtained from a human donor with alopecia areata. The V call is TRBV7-6, the J call TRBJ2-1, with 10 bases fitting TRBD2. The material sequenced was CD8+ T cells sorted from blood, taken around week 34, from a patient treated with tofacitinib. The CDR3: CASSPSGGRDEQFF. CDR3 DNA: TGTGCCAGCAGCCCTAGCGGGGGACGTGATGAGCAGTTCTTC.